A selection of T cell receptor beta chains follows, all from one sample in a study of T cells after yellow fever vaccination. TCRdb independently ran MiXCR on the 5' RACE reads; one entry per CDR3 protein. The table includes around 140,000 distinct CDR3 sequences, 7.7% detected once. The source was CD4+ T cells sorted from PBMCs, collected 5 days after the yellow fever booster vaccination. These receptors were taken from a man aged 25 to 45 who received the YFV17D yellow fever vaccine. Each CDR3 is given with its conserved first and last residue. The D gene is left open where the match is weak. Rows give clone size only sometimes, using once, few, many, or a class for an expanded clone.

TRBJ2-7	TRBV20-1	many	-	TGCAGTGTCCGGGACTTCCTATCCTACGAGCAGTACTTC	CSVRDFLSYEQYF
TRBJ2-2	TRBV9	many	-	TGTGCCAGCAGCGTATCCGTAGCGGTCGGGGAGCTGTTTTTT	CASSVSVAVGELFF
TRBJ2-1	TRBV7-9	many	-	TGTGCCAGCTTACTATTGGATCCGGTTTACGCTGAGCAGTTCTTC	CASLLLDPVYAEQFF
TRBJ1-5	TRBV9	many	-	TGTGCCAGCAGCGTAGTGGGCGAGGGAGGGCCCCAGCATTTT	CASSVVGEGGPQHF
TRBJ1-5	TRBV7-6	-	-	TGTGCCAGCAGCTTAGTAGGGCCTGGGGGAAATCAGCCCCAGCATTTT	CASSLVGPGGNQPQHF
TRBJ2-5	TRBV7-8	many	-	TGTGCCAGCAGCTTTAATCGGATGGCAGAGACCCAGTACTTC	CASSFNRMAETQYF
TRBJ2-1	TRBV20-1	many	-	TGCAGTGCTAGTAGGAATGCACTGGGCTCCTACAATGAGCAGTTCTTC	CSASRNALGSYNEQFF
TRBJ2-3	TRBV11-2	many	-	TGTGCCAGCACCCGTACGCAGGGAGATACGCAGTATTTT	CASTRTQGDTQYF
TRBJ1-1	TRBV10-3	-	TRBD1	TGTGCCAGCAGTGAGTCTCAGGGGACAGGGGGGGCTTTCTTT	CASSESQGTGGAFF
TRBJ1-4	TRBV20-1	many	TRBD1	TGCAGTGCTAGGCACCTCCGGGACAGGCTTAATGAAAAACTGTTTTTT	CSARHLRDRLNEKLFF
TRBJ1-1	TRBV4-1	many	-	TGCGCCAGCAGCCAAGTTTCGACAGGCCGGAACACTGAAGCTTTCTTT	CASSQVSTGRNTEAFF
TRBJ2-7	TRBV7-2	many	-	TGTGCCAGCAGCTTAGTCCTCTACGAGCAGTACTTC	CASSLVLYEQYF
TRBJ2-5	TRBV5-1	few	-	TGCGCCAGCAGCTTGGAATTCGGGGAGACCCAGTACTTC	CASSLEFGETQYF
TRBJ2-1	TRBV27	many	-	TGTGCCAGCAGTTTTCTCCCAGGAGAGCAGTTCTTC	CASSFLPGEQFF
TRBJ2-3	TRBV20-1	many	-	TGCAGTGCTAGAGATGAGACCAGGACAGATACGCAGTATTTT	CSARDETRTDTQYF
TRBJ2-7	TRBV20-1	many	-	TGCAGTGCCAGAGGTCCCCATTCCTACGAGCAGTACTTC	CSARGPHSYEQYF
TRBJ2-7	TRBV20-1	many	-	TGCAGTGCTAGTGTACTGCAACCCGGGACCGACTCCTACGAGCAGTACTTC	CSASVLQPGTDSYEQYF
TRBJ1-2	TRBV18	many	-	TGTGCCAGCTCAACCGGGACGGAGGATCGAGGCTACACCTTC	CASSTGTEDRGYTF
TRBJ2-1	TRBV12-3/TRBV12-4	-	-	TGTGCCAGCAGCCAACAGGGATCCTACAATGAGCAGTTCTTC	CASSQQGSYNEQFF
TRBJ2-7	TRBV5-1	many	TRBD2	TGCGCCAGCAGCTCAGGTGCTAGCGGGAGCAACGAGCAGTACTTC	CASSSGASGSNEQYF
TRBJ2-7	TRBV12-3/TRBV12-4	many	-	TGTGCCAGCAGGGAAGGGATCTCCTACGAGCAGTACTTC	CASREGISYEQYF
TRBJ2-7	TRBV7-9	many	-	TGTGCCAGCACCGTCGCGGGGCAAACCTACGAGCAGTACTTC	CASTVAGQTYEQYF
TRBJ1-4	TRBV27	-	TRBD1	TGTGCCAGCAGTGACACCGACAGGGGGCAGGTTGAAAAACTGTTTTTT	CASSDTDRGQVEKLFF
TRBJ1-1	TRBV20-1	many	TRBD1	TGCAGTGCTGGCAGGACAGGGTTGACTGAAGCTTTCTTT	CSAGRTGLTEAFF
TRBJ2-7	TRBV7-2	many	-	TGTGCCAGCAGCTTAGACATGGTGGGTGAGCAGTACTTC	CASSLDMVGEQYF
TRBJ1-5	TRBV18	many	TRBD1	TGTGCCAGCTCATCCCAAGACAGGGCGTGGCAGCCCCAGCATTTT	CASSSQDRAWQPQHF
TRBJ2-3	TRBV10-3	many	TRBD2	TGTGCCATCGGGCGGGGGACCACAGATACGCAGTATTTT	CAIGRGTTDTQYF
TRBJ1-5	TRBV6-1	many	TRBD1	TGTGCCAGCAAGTCTGGACAGGGGTTTAATCAGCCCCAGCATTTT	CASKSGQGFNQPQHF
TRBJ2-7	TRBV20-1	-	TRBD2	TGCAGTGCTAGCGGTGGGACTAGCGGGATCTACGAGCAGTACTTC	CSASGGTSGIYEQYF
TRBJ2-1	TRBV5-6	many	TRBD2	TGTGCCAGCAGGTACGGGACTAGCAAATTCAATGAGCAGTTCTTC	CASRYGTSKFNEQFF